This T cell receptor (beta chain) is drawn from a study of Graves' ophthalmopathy and Graves' hyperthyroidism. This clonotype was observed a handful of times. V was pared by 4 bases and J by 5 bases, with 21 bases between. The CDR3 runs 16 residues. Germline-derived CDR1 and CDR2 are MDHEN and SYDVKM. Amplification of TCR beta CDR3 regions used RNA transcripts. Scientists carried out first-round RT-PCR using HTBI primers and then a second-round multiplex PCR. Each CDR3 protein gets one entry after TCRdb re-called the multiplex PCR reads with MiXCR. The sample lists roughly 610,000 distinct CDR3 sequences; around a fifth were seen once.

The source is a young woman with stable Graves' hyperthyroidism. Some clones in this sample may be carry-over from other donors' samples. The chain combines TRBV28 with TRBJ2-7; a weak D match, TRBD1 (6 bases). Sequenced: peripheral blood. The CDR3 nucleotides read TGTGCCAGCAGTTGGATGTCAGGGGTTCCCCACGACGAGCAGTACTTC. Protein product: CASSWMSGVPHDEQYF.